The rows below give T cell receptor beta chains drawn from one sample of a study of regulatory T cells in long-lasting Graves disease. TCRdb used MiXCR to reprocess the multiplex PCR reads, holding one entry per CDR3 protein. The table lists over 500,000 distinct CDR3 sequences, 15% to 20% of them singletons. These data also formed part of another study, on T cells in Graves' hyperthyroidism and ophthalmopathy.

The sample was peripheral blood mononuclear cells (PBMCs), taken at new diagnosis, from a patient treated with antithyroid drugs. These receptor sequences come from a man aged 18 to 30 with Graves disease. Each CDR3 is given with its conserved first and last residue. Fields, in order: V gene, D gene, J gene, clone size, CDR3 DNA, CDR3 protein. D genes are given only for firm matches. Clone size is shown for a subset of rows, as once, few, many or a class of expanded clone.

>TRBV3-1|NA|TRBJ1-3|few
TGTGCCAGCAGCCAAGACAGCTTCTCTGGAAACACCATATATTTT
CASSQDSFSGNTIYF
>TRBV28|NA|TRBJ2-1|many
TGTGCCAGCAGCCGAGGATTGGCGGTCCCCAATGAGCAGTTCTTC
CASSRGLAVPNEQFF
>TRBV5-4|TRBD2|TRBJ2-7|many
TGTGCCAGCAGCCCCGGCCAGCGGGAGAACGAGCAGTACTTC
CASSPGQRENEQYF
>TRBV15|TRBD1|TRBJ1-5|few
TGTGCCACCAGCGAAGACAGGGATAATCAGCCCCAGCATTTT
CATSEDRDNQPQHF
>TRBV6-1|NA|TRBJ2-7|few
TGTGCCAGCAGCCCGGCCCTCACGGGCGAGCAGTACTTC
CASSPALTGEQYF
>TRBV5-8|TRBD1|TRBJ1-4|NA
TGTGCCAGCAGCAATGGACAGGGGGCCGGTGAAAAACTGTTTTTT
CASSNGQGAGEKLFF
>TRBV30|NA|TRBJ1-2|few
TGTGCCTGGAGTGTTTCGAACTACTATGGCTACACCTTC
CAWSVSNYYGYTF
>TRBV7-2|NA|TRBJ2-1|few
TGTGCCAGCAGCCCCGAAATTGGGGGTATTGAGCAGTTCTTC
CASSPEIGGIEQFF
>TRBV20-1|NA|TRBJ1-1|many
TGCAGTGCTAGAGATCTTCGGGGATCGGACACTGAAGCTTTCTTT
CSARDLRGSDTEAFF
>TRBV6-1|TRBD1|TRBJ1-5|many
TGTGCCAGCAGTCCACTCTACAGGGGTTGGGGGCAGCCCCAGCATTTT
CASSPLYRGWGQPQHF
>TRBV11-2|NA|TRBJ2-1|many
TGTGCCAGCAGCCTGGGGGTAGGAGTTGAGCAGTTCTTC
CASSLGVGVEQFF
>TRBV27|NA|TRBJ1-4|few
TGTGCCAGCAGACCCTTGGGGGCGGAAAAACTGTTTTTT
CASRPLGAEKLFF
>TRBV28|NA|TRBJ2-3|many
TGTGCCAGCAGTTTAATCCGGGAGAGGCCAGATACGCAGTATTTT
CASSLIRERPDTQYF
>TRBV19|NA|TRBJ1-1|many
TGTGCCAGTAGTCCCCCAAGGGGAACTGAAGCTTTCTTT
CASSPPRGTEAFF
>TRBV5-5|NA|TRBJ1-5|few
TGTGCCAGCAGCTTGGAGGGGCTTCGCAATCAGCCCCAGCATTTT
CASSLEGLRNQPQHF
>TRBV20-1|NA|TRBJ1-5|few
TGCAGTGCTAGAGAGGAGGGGGGGAATCAGCCCCAGCATTTT
CSAREEGGNQPQHF
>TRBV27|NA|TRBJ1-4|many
TGTGCCAGCAGTTCTCAAGGGGCAACTAATGAAAAACTGTTTTTT
CASSSQGATNEKLFF
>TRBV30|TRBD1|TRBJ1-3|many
TGTGCCTGCTCCTTTAAGGGGGCACTTGGAAACACCATATATTTT
CACSFKGALGNTIYF
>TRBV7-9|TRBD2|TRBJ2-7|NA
TGTGCCAGCAGCTTAGCCCTAGCGGGAGCGAAAAACTACGAGCAGTACTTC
CASSLALAGAKNYEQYF
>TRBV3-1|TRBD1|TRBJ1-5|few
TGTGCCAGCAGCCGAGGCGGACAGGGGGGCCAGCCCCAGCATTTT
CASSRGGQGGQPQHF
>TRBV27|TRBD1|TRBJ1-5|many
TGTGCCAGCAGTATGACAGGGGATAGCAATCAGCCCCAGCATTTT
CASSMTGDSNQPQHF
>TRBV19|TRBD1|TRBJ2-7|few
TGTGCCAGTAGTCTCGGGACAGGGGTGGACGAGCAGTACTTC
CASSLGTGVDEQYF
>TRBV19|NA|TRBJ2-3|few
TGTGCCAGTAGTATCAGCTGGAGGAGCACAGATACGCAGTATTTT
CASSISWRSTDTQYF
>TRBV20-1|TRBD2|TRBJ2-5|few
TGCGGTGCTAGTTCTCTGGCTAGCGGGGGCCAAGAGACCCAGTACTTC
CGASSLASGGQETQYF
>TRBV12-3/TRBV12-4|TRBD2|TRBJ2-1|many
TGTGCCAGCCAGGCCGGGAGGGCCCAAGGCTCCTACAATGAGCAGTTCTTC
CASQAGRAQGSYNEQFF